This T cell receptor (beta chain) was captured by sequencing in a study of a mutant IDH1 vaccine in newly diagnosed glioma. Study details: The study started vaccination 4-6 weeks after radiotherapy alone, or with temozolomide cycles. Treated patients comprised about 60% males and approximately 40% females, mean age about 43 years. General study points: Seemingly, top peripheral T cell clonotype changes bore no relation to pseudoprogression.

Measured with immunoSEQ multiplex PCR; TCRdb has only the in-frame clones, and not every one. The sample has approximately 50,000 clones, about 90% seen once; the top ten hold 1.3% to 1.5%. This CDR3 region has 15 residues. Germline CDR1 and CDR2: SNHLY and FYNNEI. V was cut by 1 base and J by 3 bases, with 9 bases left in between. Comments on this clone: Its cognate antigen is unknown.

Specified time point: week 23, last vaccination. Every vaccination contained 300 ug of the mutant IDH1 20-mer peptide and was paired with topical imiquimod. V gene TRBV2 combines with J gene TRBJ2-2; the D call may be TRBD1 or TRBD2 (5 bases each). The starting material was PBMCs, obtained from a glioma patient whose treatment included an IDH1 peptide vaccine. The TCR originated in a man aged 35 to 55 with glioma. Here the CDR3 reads CASSEGDPYTGELFF. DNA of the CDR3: TGTGCCAGCAGTGAAGGGGACCCCTACACCGGGGAGCTGTTTTTT.